These T cell receptor beta chains were read from a single sample in a study of blood T cell repertoires in COVID-19. Generated by immunoSEQ multiplex PCR, the TCRdb table keeps only in-frame clones and is missing some. The table includes 150,000 to 200,000 clones, 65% to 90% detected once. The sample taken for sequencing was peripheral blood. The receptors come from a man in his fifties with active or convalescent COVID-19. Each CDR3 is given with its conserved first and last residue. D genes are given only for firm matches. Not all rows give a size; the values are once, few, many and, for expanded clones, a class.

. | TRBJ1-6 | TRBV2 | TRBD1 | TGTGCCAGCAGTCGGGACAGGGGGGGCAATTCACCCCTCCACTTT | CASSRDRGGNSPLHF
. | TRBJ2-1 | TRBV5-6 | TRBD2 | TGTGCCAGCAGCTTGGTAGGGTTAGCGGGTGACAATGAGCAGTTCTTC | CASSLVGLAGDNEQFF
. | TRBJ1-2 | TRBV25-1 | TRBD1 | TGTGCCAGCAGGCCCGGGACAGGGGTGTATGGCTACACCTTC | CASRPGTGVYGYTF
. | TRBJ2-7 | TRBV11-2 | . | TGTGCCAGCAGCCAGGTGGGGGGTTTGATCTACGAGCAGTACTTC | CASSQVGGLIYEQYF
once | TRBJ2-3 | TRBV24-1 | . | TGTGCCACCAGTGATTTCAGGGGCCCGGCAGATACGCAGTATTTT | CATSDFRGPADTQYF
. | TRBJ2-2 | TRBV3-1/TRBV3-2 | TRBD2 | TGTGCCAGCAGCCACCCGCGCGGGGGGGCAGGCGGGGAGCTGTTTTTT | CASSHPRGGAGGELFF
. | TRBJ2-1 | TRBV24-1 | TRBD2 | TGTGCCACCCGGGAGGGGCATTCCTACAATGAGCAGTTCTTC | CATREGHSYNEQFF
. | TRBJ2-3 | TRBV14 | . | TGTGCCAGCAGCCAAGGACTCGCAGATACGCAGTATTTT | CASSQGLADTQYF
. | TRBJ1-4 | TRBV5-4 | . | TGTGCCAGCAGCACAGCCGGGGGGAGAGGTGAAAAACTGTTTTTT | CASSTAGGRGEKLFF
. | TRBJ1-1 | TRBV4-2 | . | TGTGCCAGCAGCCAAGAACACGCCCTTATTTTCTTT | CASSQEHALIFF
. | TRBJ1-2 | TRBV6-2/TRBV6-3 | TRBD1 | TGTGCCAGCAGCAACAGGGGAACCGGGGGCTACACCTTC | CASSNRGTGGYTF
. | TRBJ2-7 | TRBV30 | . | TGTGCCTGGAGTGTACTCACAGGAAGCTGGGAGCAGTACTTC | CAWSVLTGSWEQYF
once | TRBJ1-2 | TRBV7-9 | . | TGTGCCAGCAGCTTAGGGGACATCTATGGCTACACCTTC | CASSLGDIYGYTF
. | TRBJ2-2 | TRBV7-9 | . | TGTGCCAGCAGCCCTAGTATCGCCGGGGAGCTGTTTTTT | CASSPSIAGELFF
few | TRBJ2-1 | TRBV5-1 | TRBD1 | TGCGCCAGCAGCTTCTTACAGGGGGCGAGCAATGAGCAGTTCTTC | CASSFLQGASNEQFF
once | TRBJ1-3 | TRBV4-2 | . | TGTGCCAGCAGCCAAGATCTGCGGGAAAACACCATATATTTT | CASSQDLRENTIYF
. | TRBJ1-4 | TRBV5-1 | . | TGCGCCAGCAGCACCATACAGGGTGCAACTAATGAAAAACTGTTTTTT | CASSTIQGATNEKLFF
. | TRBJ1-5 | TRBV24-1 | . | TGTGCCACCAGCCGGGACTGGGGTCAGCCCCAGCATTTT | CATSRDWGQPQHF
few | TRBJ2-7 | TRBV5-6 | TRBD2 | TGTGCCAGCAGCTTGGAGCGGGAGAACCTCTACGAGCAGTACTTC | CASSLERENLYEQYF
. | TRBJ1-2 | TRBV2 | TRBD1 | TGTGCCAGCAGGGTGACAGGGACGGATGGCTACACCTTC | CASRVTGTDGYTF
. | TRBJ1-2 | TRBV28 | . | TGTGCCAGCAGCCTCGGCGGGGTTCTTGGCTACACCTTC | CASSLGGVLGYTF
. | TRBJ2-3 | TRBV30 | . | TGTGCCTGGAGTGTAGCGGACTATACAGATACGCAGTATTTT | CAWSVADYTDTQYF
. | TRBJ1-1 | TRBV12-3/TRBV12-4 | TRBD1 | TGTGCCAGCAGCTCGACAGGGTATGAAGCTTTCTTT | CASSSTGYEAFF
. | TRBJ2-1 | TRBV7-9 | TRBD2 | TGTGCCAGCAGCTTATGGGGGACTAGCGGGCCTAAGAAGAATGAGCAGTTCTTC | CASSLWGTSGPKKNEQFF
. | TRBJ2-3 | TRBV3-1/TRBV3-2 | TRBD2 | TGTGCCAGCAGCAAAAGGACTAGCGGAAACACAGATACGCAGTATTTT | CASSKRTSGNTDTQYF
. | TRBJ1-3 | TRBV6-1 | . | TGTGCCAGCAGTGAAGTGTGGGGAGTAAACTCTGGAAACACCATATATTTT | CASSEVWGVNSGNTIYF
. | TRBJ1-4 | TRBV5-4 | . | TGTGCCAGCAGCTTGGATCCGGGAAACCCCGAAAAACTGTTTTTT | CASSLDPGNPEKLFF
. | TRBJ2-2 | TRBV7-9 | TRBD2 | TGTGCCAGCAGCTTATCCCCAGCGGGGGGTGCCGGGGAGCTGTTTTTT | CASSLSPAGGAGELFF
. | TRBJ2-7 | TRBV28 | . | TGTGCCAGCAGCGGGGACTGGGGCGAGCAGTACTTC | CASSGDWGEQYF
. | TRBJ2-2 | TRBV28 | TRBD1 | TGTGCCAGCAGTGCGGACAGGCCTGTGACCGGGGAGCTGTTTTTT | CASSADRPVTGELFF
. | TRBJ1-1 | TRBV11-2 | . | TGTGCCAGCAGCTTGGCGAACACTGAAGCTTTCTTT | CASSLANTEAFF
once | TRBJ1-1 | TRBV10-2 | TRBD1 | TGCGCCAGCAGGGGACAGGGGGTTAATGAAGCTTTCTTT | CASRGQGVNEAFF
. | TRBJ2-1 | TRBV12-3/TRBV12-4 | . | TGTGCCAGCAGCCTCGGCTCGGGGGATGAGCAGTTCTTC | CASSLGSGDEQFF
. | TRBJ2-5 | TRBV19 | TRBD2 | TGTGCCAGTAGTATGGGGGCTAGCGGGAGAGAGACCCAGTACTTC | CASSMGASGRETQYF
. | TRBJ2-1 | TRBV3-1/TRBV3-2 | TRBD1 | TGTGCCAGCAGCCAAGGCGCTTTAGGGACAGGGGACAATGAGCAGTTCTTC | CASSQGALGTGDNEQFF
. | TRBJ1-4 | TRBV7-2 | TRBD1 | TGTGCCAGCAGCGTGGACAGGGGGCATGAAAAACTGTTTTTT | CASSVDRGHEKLFF
. | TRBJ2-2 | TRBV7-3 | TRBD1 | TGTGCCAGCAGCCCACAGGGGGCCGGGGAGCTGTTTTTT | CASSPQGAGELFF
. | TRBJ1-1 | TRBV11-2 | . | TGTGCCAGCAGCTTAGGTTCCGTGGCAGCTTTCTTT | CASSLGSVAAFF
. | TRBJ1-1 | TRBV6-5 | . | TGTGCCAGCCGGGGGTCGGAAGCTTTCTTT | CASRGSEAFF
. | TRBJ2-7 | TRBV10-3 | . | TGTGCCATCAGGGAGGGTTCTACCTACGAGCAGTACTTC | CAIREGSTYEQYF
. | TRBJ2-3 | TRBV18 | . | TGTGCCAGCTCACCACCGGCAATGGATACGCAGTATTTT | CASSPPAMDTQYF